Sequencing of this TCR beta chain was carried out in a study of cytomegalovirus exposure and HLA in healthy donors. Study in general: Among the 350 to 500 donors who were genotyped, roughly 76% fell in the genetic ancestry cluster that is associated with self-reported Caucasian donors. Study-wide findings and caveats: The authors assumed roughly uniform sequencing depth across donors for presence/absence analyses. HLA restriction was apparent for most CMV-associated TCR beta chains in a later analysis.

Use of 60 Vbeta and 13 Jbeta primers characterized the PCR. The table came from immunoSEQ multiplex PCR; TCRdb's copy has only in-frame clones and leaves some out. The repertoire includes 90,000 to 130,000 clones, roughly 80% of them detected once, and roughly 5.6% sits in the top ten. The V end lost 1 base, the J end lost 1 base, and 7 bases lay between the germline ends. The CDR3 contains 14 residues. Germline values: CDR1 SGHDN, CDR2 FVKESK. A word on this clone: Its antigen remains unidentified.

This receptor was taken from a man aged 25-45 years in good health and CMV-seropositive. The sequenced sample was PBMCs. V is TRBV14 and J is TRBJ1-1; no clear D gene. The CDR3 DNA reads as TGTGCCAGCAGCCAAGTAGAGTGGAACACTGAAGCTTTCTTT. The encoded protein is CASSQVEWNTEAFF.